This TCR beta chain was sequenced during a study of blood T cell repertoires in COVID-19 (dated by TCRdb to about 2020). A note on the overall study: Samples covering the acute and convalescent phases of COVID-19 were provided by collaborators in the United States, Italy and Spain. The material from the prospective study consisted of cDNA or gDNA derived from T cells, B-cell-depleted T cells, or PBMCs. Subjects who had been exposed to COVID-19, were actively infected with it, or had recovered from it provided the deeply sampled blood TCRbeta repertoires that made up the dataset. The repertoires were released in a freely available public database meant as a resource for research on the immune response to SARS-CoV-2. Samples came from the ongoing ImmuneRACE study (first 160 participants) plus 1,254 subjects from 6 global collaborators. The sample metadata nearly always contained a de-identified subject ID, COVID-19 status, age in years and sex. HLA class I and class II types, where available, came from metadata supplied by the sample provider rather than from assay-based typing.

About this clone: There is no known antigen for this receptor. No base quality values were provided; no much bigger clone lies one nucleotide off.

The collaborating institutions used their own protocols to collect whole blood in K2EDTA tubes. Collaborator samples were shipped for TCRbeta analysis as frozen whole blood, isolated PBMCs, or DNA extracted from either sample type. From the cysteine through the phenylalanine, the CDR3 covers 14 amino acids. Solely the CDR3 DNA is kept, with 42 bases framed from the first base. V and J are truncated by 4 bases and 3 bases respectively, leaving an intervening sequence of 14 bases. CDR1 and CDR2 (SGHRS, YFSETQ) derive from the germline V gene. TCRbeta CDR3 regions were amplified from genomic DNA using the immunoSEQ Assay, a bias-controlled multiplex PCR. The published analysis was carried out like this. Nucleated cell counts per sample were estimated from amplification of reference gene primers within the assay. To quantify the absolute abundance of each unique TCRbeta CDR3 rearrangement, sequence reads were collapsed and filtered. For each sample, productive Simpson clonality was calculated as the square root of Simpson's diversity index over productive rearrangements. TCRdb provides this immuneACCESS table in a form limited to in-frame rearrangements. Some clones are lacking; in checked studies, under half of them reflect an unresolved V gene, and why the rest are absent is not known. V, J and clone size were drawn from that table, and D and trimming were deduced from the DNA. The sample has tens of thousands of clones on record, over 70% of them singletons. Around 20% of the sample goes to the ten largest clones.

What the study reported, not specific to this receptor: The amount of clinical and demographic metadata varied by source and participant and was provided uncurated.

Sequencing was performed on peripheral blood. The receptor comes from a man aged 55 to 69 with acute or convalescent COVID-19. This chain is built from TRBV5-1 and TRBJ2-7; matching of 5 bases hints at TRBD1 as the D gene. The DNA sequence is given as TGCGCCAGCAGCCCTGGGGCCTCCTACTACGAGCAGTACTTC. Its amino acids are CASSPGASYYEQYF.